This is a list of T cell receptor beta chains from one sample in a study of vaccination and CD4 T cells after COVID-19. These receptors lack a known antigen. TCRdb recomputed calls from the PCR reads with MiXCR, one row per CDR3 protein. Of around 20,000 distinct CDR3 sequences in the sample, 44% were seen once. Material: CD4+ T cells from blood, cultured in vitro, obtained about 7 months after SARS-CoV-2 vaccination. These receptors were taken from a human donor who had recovered from COVID-19. CDR3s include the opening cysteine and the closing phenylalanine or tryptophan. A D gene is named only where the DNA matches it firmly. Size tells how often a clone was seen (once, few, many) or the class of an expanded clone, and some rows leave it out.

v_call	d_call	j_call	clone_size	cdr3_length	cdr3_nt	cdr3_aa
TRBV7-2	NA	TRBJ1-2	NA	14	TGTGCCAGCAGCTTGGGGGGGACCTACTATGGCTACACCTTC	CASSLGGTYYGYTF
TRBV27	NA	TRBJ1-5	few	15	TGTGCCAGCGGCTCTCGGGCTATGGCTGGTCAGCCCCAGCATTTT	CASGSRAMAGQPQHF
TRBV5-8	TRBD1	TRBJ1-1	NA	13	TGTGCCAGCAGCATAGACAGGGGCCCTGAAGCTTTCTTT	CASSIDRGPEAFF
TRBV19	NA	TRBJ2-7	NA	14	TGTGCCAGTAGTATAGCTTCACGGAACTACGAGCAGTACTTC	CASSIASRNYEQYF
TRBV6-1	TRBD1	TRBJ1-2	few	12	TGTGCCAGCAAGGAGACAGGGACTGGCTACACCTTC	CASKETGTGYTF
TRBV2	TRBD1	TRBJ1-2	NA	15	TGTGCCAGCAGTCGGGGACAGGGGGCCTCCTATGGCTACACCTTC	CASSRGQGASYGYTF
TRBV27	TRBD2	TRBJ2-7	few	14	TGTGCCAGCAGTGGTAGCGGGAGGTCCTACGAGCAGTACTTC	CASSGSGRSYEQYF
TRBV7-2	NA	TRBJ2-1	NA	14	TGTGCCAGCAGCTCGACCCCCCCCGGGGGATTCTGGTTCTTC	CASSSTPPGGFWFF
TRBV11-1	NA	TRBJ1-2	few	16	TGTGCCAGCAGCTGGAGTCCGAACAGAGCTAACTATGGCTACACCTTC	CASSWSPNRANYGYTF
TRBV20-1	TRBD1	TRBJ1-2	NA	17	TGCAGTGCTAGAGATGACAGGGTGCAGGATTGGGGCTATGGCTACACCTTC	CSARDDRVQDWGYGYTF
TRBV6-5	NA	TRBJ1-6	NA	15	TGTGCCAGCAGTTACTCGACAGGACCTAATTCACCCCTCCACTTT	CASSYSTGPNSPLHF
TRBV27	NA	TRBJ1-6	NA	14	TGTGCCAGCAGTTTATCGGGCCATAATTCACCCCTCCACTTT	CASSLSGHNSPLHF
TRBV20-1	NA	TRBJ2-3	NA	13	TGCAGTGCTAAGGACCCATTTGCAGATACGCAGTATTTT	CSAKDPFADTQYF
TRBV19	TRBD1	TRBJ1-2	NA	13	TGTGCCAGTAGTATAACAGGGGACACTGGCTACACCTTC	CASSITGDTGYTF
TRBV20-1	NA	TRBJ2-7	NA	14	TGCAGTGCTAGAGATTCTGTGACTTACTACGAGCAGTACTTC	CSARDSVTYYEQYF
TRBV6-5	TRBD1	TRBJ2-7	NA	14	TGTGCCAGCAGTTCCGGGACAGGGGAGCACGAGCAGTACTTC	CASSSGTGEHEQYF